Sequencing of this T cell receptor beta chain was carried out in a study of cytomegalovirus exposure and HLA in healthy donors. The overall study: Among around 400 genotyped donors, about 83% fell in the Caucasian-associated ancestry cluster. Study-wide points: Among TCR beta chains, those listed as cytomegalovirus-associated numbered 164. A later analysis found that most CMV-associated TCR beta chains appeared HLA-restricted.

With 60 Vbeta and 13 Jbeta primers, the PCR was carried out. TCRdb's copy holds only in-frame clones and misses some; the assay was immunoSEQ multiplex PCR. The profile covers tens of thousands of clones, with about 75% appearing a single time and around 2% taken by the ten largest. Turning to this clone: What it binds is unknown.

The CDR3 contains 14 residues. The ends lost 4 bases at V and 2 bases at J; junction bases unmatched: 2. Looked up from germline, CDR1 is SGHRS and CDR2 is YFSETQ. The sequencing input was PBMCs. V gene TRBV5-1 combines with J gene TRBJ1-4, with TRBD1 matching over 7 bases. The sequence was obtained from a man in his forties in good health and CMV-seronegative. CDR3 nucleotide sequence: TGCGCCAGCAGCGACAGGGTGACTAATGAAAAACTGTTTTTT. It is translated as CASSDRVTNEKLFF.